The clone carrying this T cell receptor (beta chain) was seen many times. Its antigen remains unidentified. Each single cDNA molecule received a unique molecular identifier. TCRdb re-analysed the 5' RACE reads in MiXCR, keeping a single row per CDR3 protein. The table has 90,000 to 120,000 distinct CDR3 sequences, about 12% seen once. The sample originates from a study of early T cells in non-severe SARS-CoV-2 infection. At the level of the study: Bulk RNA from unsorted whole blood was sequenced; chains were unpaired.

V was clipped by 7 bases and J by 2 bases; unmatched bases: 3. In germline, CDR1 is SGHNT, CDR2 YYREEE (reference sequence). The CDR3 is 13 amino acids. General study points: Matching against VDJdb likely underestimated virus-specific expansions, favoring anti-spike CD8.

Material: whole blood. The chain has TRBV5-4 and TRBJ2-3; 8 positions agree with TRBD2. The TCR was taken from an adult who was a healthcare worker with PCR-confirmed SARS-CoV-2 infection or an uninfected control (not recorded which). The CDR3 protein is CASSGGATDTQYF. The CDR3 DNA follows: TGTGCCAGCTCCGGGGGGGCCACAGATACGCAGTATTTT.